This is a list of T cell receptor beta chains from one sample in a study of blood T cell repertoires in COVID-19. Repertoires were generated with immunoSEQ multiplex PCR, while TCRdb's copy carries only in-frame clones and drops some. Among 62,000 or so clones listed, approximately 80% were seen once. Sequences were obtained from peripheral blood. These receptors were taken from a man in his sixties with COVID-19, enrolled during active disease. Each CDR3 is given with its conserved first and last residue. D genes are given only for firm matches. Rows may omit the clone size; those that give it use once, few, many or a size class.

D gene: .; V gene: TRBV15; J gene: TRBJ2-7; clone size: .; CDR3 protein: CATSRRTESYEQYF; CDR3 DNA: TGTGCCACCAGCCGTAGGACAGAATCCTACGAGCAGTACTTC
D gene: .; V gene: TRBV3-1/TRBV3-2; J gene: TRBJ2-2; clone size: .; CDR3 protein: CASSSLRELFF; CDR3 DNA: TGTGCCAGCAGCTCTCTCCGGGAGCTGTTTTTT
D gene: .; V gene: TRBV6-5; J gene: TRBJ1-1; clone size: .; CDR3 protein: CATHSHPNTEAFF; CDR3 DNA: TGTGCCACACACAGTCATCCGAACACTGAAGCTTTCTTT
D gene: .; V gene: TRBV19; J gene: TRBJ2-5; clone size: .; CDR3 protein: CASSMIGETQYF; CDR3 DNA: TGTGCCAGTAGTATGATCGGGGAGACCCAGTACTTC
D gene: TRBD1; V gene: TRBV6-5; J gene: TRBJ2-7; clone size: .; CDR3 protein: CASSKQGARYEQYF; CDR3 DNA: TGTGCCAGCAGTAAACAGGGGGCGCGGTACGAGCAGTACTTC
D gene: TRBD1; V gene: TRBV10-3; J gene: TRBJ2-2; clone size: once; CDR3 protein: CATRGGGQGGVTAGELFF; CDR3 DNA: TGTGCCACCCGAGGGGGGGGACAGGGCGGCGTCACGGCCGGGGAGCTGTTTTTT
D gene: TRBD2; V gene: TRBV28; J gene: TRBJ2-2; clone size: few; CDR3 protein: CATLGTSGGPNTGELFF; CDR3 DNA: TGTGCCACCCTCGGGACTAGCGGGGGACCGAACACCGGGGAGCTGTTTTTT
D gene: .; V gene: TRBV6-5; J gene: TRBJ1-5; clone size: .; CDR3 protein: CASSYSAVSNQPQHF; CDR3 DNA: TGTGCCAGCAGTTACTCGGCGGTAAGCAATCAGCCCCAGCATTTT
D gene: .; V gene: TRBV28; J gene: TRBJ1-1; clone size: .; CDR3 protein: CASSFFRGGTEAFF; CDR3 DNA: TGTGCCAGCAGTTTTTTTAGGGGGGGCACTGAAGCTTTCTTT
D gene: .; V gene: TRBV24-1; J gene: TRBJ1-5; clone size: .; CDR3 protein: CATALGGGQPQHF; CDR3 DNA: TGTGCCACAGCGCTGGGGGGGGGACAGCCCCAGCATTTT
D gene: .; V gene: TRBV10-3; J gene: TRBJ1-1; clone size: medium-sized; CDR3 protein: CAINTEFHTEAFF; CDR3 DNA: TGTGCCATCAACACAGAATTTCACACTGAAGCTTTCTTT
D gene: .; V gene: TRBV5-4; J gene: TRBJ1-5; clone size: .; CDR3 protein: CASSSGPYSNQPQHF; CDR3 DNA: TGTGCCAGCAGTTCAGGGCCCTATAGCAATCAGCCCCAGCATTTT
D gene: .; V gene: TRBV27; J gene: TRBJ1-1; clone size: .; CDR3 protein: CASRRFSSTEAFF; CDR3 DNA: TGTGCCAGCAGGCGGTTTTCATCCACTGAAGCTTTCTTT
D gene: .; V gene: TRBV24-1; J gene: TRBJ2-1; clone size: .; CDR3 protein: CATSDFMNEQFF; CDR3 DNA: TGTGCCACCAGTGATTTCATGAATGAGCAGTTCTTC
D gene: TRBD2; V gene: TRBV7-9; J gene: TRBJ2-1; clone size: .; CDR3 protein: CASTASGGFPHNEQFF; CDR3 DNA: TGTGCCAGCACGGCTAGCGGGGGCTTCCCCCACAATGAGCAGTTCTTC
D gene: .; V gene: TRBV7-9; J gene: TRBJ2-7; clone size: once; CDR3 protein: CASSLQGNEQYF; CDR3 DNA: TGTGCCAGCAGCTTACAGGGGAACGAGCAGTACTTC
D gene: TRBD1; V gene: TRBV11-2; J gene: TRBJ2-5; clone size: .; CDR3 protein: CASSQGQGEWETQYF; CDR3 DNA: TGTGCCAGCAGCCAGGGACAGGGGGAATGGGAGACCCAGTACTTC
D gene: .; V gene: TRBV29-1; J gene: TRBJ2-2; clone size: .; CDR3 protein: CSVAFREYTGELFF; CDR3 DNA: TGCAGCGTTGCGTTCCGGGAGTACACCGGGGAGCTGTTTTTT
D gene: .; V gene: TRBV2; J gene: TRBJ1-5; clone size: once; CDR3 protein: CASSERDMAVHQPQHF; CDR3 DNA: TGTGCCAGCAGTGAACGGGACATGGCAGTCCATCAGCCCCAGCATTTT
D gene: TRBD2; V gene: TRBV11-1; J gene: TRBJ2-2; clone size: once; CDR3 protein: CASSLWTSGNTGELFF; CDR3 DNA: TGTGCCAGCAGCCTCTGGACTAGCGGGAACACCGGGGAGCTGTTTTTT
D gene: .; V gene: TRBV7-9; J gene: TRBJ2-3; clone size: .; CDR3 protein: CASSPPGRGTDTQYF; CDR3 DNA: TGTGCCAGCAGCCCCCCGGGCAGGGGCACAGATACGCAGTATTTT
D gene: .; V gene: TRBV30; J gene: TRBJ1-1; clone size: few; CDR3 protein: CAWSVRPGHTEAFF; CDR3 DNA: TGTGCCTGGAGTGTGCGTCCGGGTCACACTGAAGCTTTCTTT
D gene: .; V gene: TRBV6-6; J gene: TRBJ2-5; clone size: .; CDR3 protein: CASPRQETQYF; CDR3 DNA: TGTGCCAGTCCTCGGCAAGAGACCCAGTACTTC
D gene: .; V gene: TRBV7-9; J gene: TRBJ1-3; clone size: .; CDR3 protein: CASSFLVQSSGNTIYF; CDR3 DNA: TGTGCCAGCAGCTTTTTGGTCCAGTCATCTGGAAACACCATATATTTT
D gene: TRBD1; V gene: TRBV7-9; J gene: TRBJ2-6; clone size: .; CDR3 protein: CASSPGTGAGANVLTF; CDR3 DNA: TGTGCCAGCAGCCCTGGGACAGGGGCTGGGGCCAACGTCCTGACTTTC
D gene: .; V gene: TRBV10-3; J gene: TRBJ1-2; clone size: .; CDR3 protein: CAISEGTTNYGYTF; CDR3 DNA: TGTGCCATCAGTGAAGGGACAACTAACTATGGCTACACCTTC
D gene: .; V gene: TRBV19; J gene: TRBJ1-1; clone size: .; CDR3 protein: CASSQRTIRLNTEAFF; CDR3 DNA: TGTGCCAGTAGCCAACGGACAATTCGACTGAACACTGAAGCTTTCTTT
D gene: TRBD2; V gene: TRBV24-1; J gene: TRBJ2-1; clone size: .; CDR3 protein: CATSDPPTSGTSEQFF; CDR3 DNA: TGTGCCACCAGTGACCCCCCGACTAGCGGGACGAGTGAGCAGTTCTTC
D gene: .; V gene: TRBV28; J gene: TRBJ1-5; clone size: .; CDR3 protein: CASSLMRGTQPQHF; CDR3 DNA: TGTGCCAGCAGCCTAATGCGGGGGACCCAGCCCCAGCATTTT
D gene: TRBD2; V gene: TRBV19; J gene: TRBJ2-4; clone size: few; CDR3 protein: CATQGGNIQYF; CDR3 DNA: TGTGCCACCCAGGGAGGGAACATTCAGTACTTC
D gene: .; V gene: TRBV6-1; J gene: TRBJ2-1; clone size: .; CDR3 protein: CASSDAYEQFF; CDR3 DNA: TGTGCCAGCAGTGACGCGTATGAGCAGTTCTTC
D gene: TRBD1; V gene: TRBV5-1; J gene: TRBJ1-1; clone size: few; CDR3 protein: CASSTTGGTEAFF; CDR3 DNA: TGCGCCAGCAGCACGACAGGGGGCACTGAAGCTTTCTTT
D gene: TRBD1; V gene: TRBV24-1; J gene: TRBJ2-2; clone size: .; CDR3 protein: CATSDTQGAPTGELFF; CDR3 DNA: TGTGCCACCAGTGACACACAGGGGGCGCCCACCGGGGAGCTGTTTTTT
D gene: TRBD1; V gene: TRBV5-1; J gene: TRBJ2-3; clone size: .; CDR3 protein: CASSPGQRVPDTQYF; CDR3 DNA: TGCGCCAGCAGCCCGGGACAGCGAGTCCCAGATACGCAGTATTTT
D gene: TRBD1; V gene: TRBV3-1/TRBV3-2; J gene: TRBJ2-7; clone size: .; CDR3 protein: CASSLGTGGWEQYF; CDR3 DNA: TGTGCCAGCAGCCTTGGAACAGGGGGCTGGGAGCAGTACTTC
D gene: TRBD2; V gene: TRBV5-1; J gene: TRBJ2-5; clone size: .; CDR3 protein: CASSFGTNQETQYF; CDR3 DNA: TGCGCCAGCAGTTTCGGGACTAACCAAGAGACCCAGTACTTC
D gene: .; V gene: TRBV14; J gene: TRBJ1-2; clone size: once; CDR3 protein: CASSQGLRDYGYTF; CDR3 DNA: TGTGCCAGCAGCCAAGGTCTCAGGGACTATGGCTACACCTTC
D gene: TRBD1; V gene: TRBV7-9; J gene: TRBJ1-5; clone size: .; CDR3 protein: CASSPLGQGGGQGNQPQHF; CDR3 DNA: TGTGCCAGCAGCCCACTGGGACAGGGAGGAGGGCAAGGCAATCAGCCCCAGCATTTT
D gene: TRBD2; V gene: TRBV5-1; J gene: TRBJ2-3; clone size: .; CDR3 protein: CASSVSGVSTDTQYF; CDR3 DNA: TGCGCCAGCAGCGTGAGCGGGGTCAGCACAGATACGCAGTATTTT
D gene: TRBD1; V gene: TRBV28; J gene: TRBJ1-6; clone size: .; CDR3 protein: CASSLEGAHWSPLHF; CDR3 DNA: TGTGCCAGCAGTTTAGAGGGGGCGCACTGGTCACCCCTCCACTTT
D gene: .; V gene: TRBV5-1; J gene: TRBJ2-3; clone size: .; CDR3 protein: CASSFGVTSTDTQYF; CDR3 DNA: TGCGCCAGCAGCTTCGGGGTAACTAGCACAGATACGCAGTATTTT
D gene: .; V gene: TRBV6-5; J gene: TRBJ2-2; clone size: .; CDR3 protein: CASEAGTANTGELFF; CDR3 DNA: TGTGCCAGCGAGGCGGGAACGGCGAACACCGGGGAGCTGTTTTTT
D gene: .; V gene: TRBV5-6; J gene: TRBJ2-2; clone size: .; CDR3 protein: CASSLVGGLETGELFF; CDR3 DNA: TGTGCCAGCAGCTTGGTCGGGGGACTCGAAACCGGGGAGCTGTTTTTT
D gene: TRBD1; V gene: TRBV11-3; J gene: TRBJ2-7; clone size: .; CDR3 protein: CASSLGTGGPYEQYF; CDR3 DNA: TGTGCCAGCAGCTTGGGGACAGGGGGCCCCTACGAGCAGTACTTC
D gene: TRBD2; V gene: TRBV5-1; J gene: TRBJ2-1; clone size: once; CDR3 protein: CASSLQPGRAYNEQFF; CDR3 DNA: TGCGCCAGCAGCTTGCAGCCAGGGAGGGCCTACAATGAGCAGTTCTTC
D gene: .; V gene: TRBV3-1/TRBV3-2; J gene: TRBJ1-1; clone size: few; CDR3 protein: CASSQVAVGDGYTEAFF; CDR3 DNA: TGTGCCAGCAGCCAAGTGGCTGTAGGGGATGGGTACACTGAAGCTTTCTTT
D gene: .; V gene: TRBV5-4; J gene: TRBJ2-7; clone size: .; CDR3 protein: CASSPNAEVSHEQYF; CDR3 DNA: TGTGCCAGCAGTCCGAACGCGGAGGTTTCCCACGAGCAGTACTTC
D gene: TRBD1; V gene: TRBV30; J gene: TRBJ1-4; clone size: .; CDR3 protein: CAWRGTVLNEKLFF; CDR3 DNA: TGTGCCTGGAGAGGGACAGTTCTTAATGAAAAACTGTTTTTT
D gene: .; V gene: TRBV4-1; J gene: TRBJ2-7; clone size: .; CDR3 protein: CASSQTSGDHYEQYF; CDR3 DNA: TGCGCCAGCAGTCAAACGAGCGGCGATCACTACGAGCAGTACTTC
D gene: .; V gene: TRBV28; J gene: TRBJ2-7; clone size: .; CDR3 protein: CASRAQDRQQYF; CDR3 DNA: TGTGCCAGCAGAGCCCAGGACAGACAGCAGTACTTC
D gene: .; V gene: TRBV6-5; J gene: TRBJ2-7; clone size: .; CDR3 protein: CASTMGRGHEQYF; CDR3 DNA: TGTGCCAGCACGATGGGCAGGGGCCACGAGCAGTACTTC
D gene: TRBD2; V gene: TRBV4-1; J gene: TRBJ2-1; clone size: once; CDR3 protein: CASSKSPTGLAGGNEQFF; CDR3 DNA: TGCGCCAGCAGCAAGTCACCTACAGGGTTAGCGGGAGGGAATGAGCAGTTCTTC
D gene: TRBD1; V gene: TRBV24-1; J gene: TRBJ1-1; clone size: .; CDR3 protein: CATSDAGTGLLF; CDR3 DNA: TGTGCCACCAGTGATGCCGGGACAGGGCTTCTCTTT
D gene: TRBD2; V gene: TRBV6-5; J gene: TRBJ2-1; clone size: .; CDR3 protein: CASDLQREGNEQFF; CDR3 DNA: TGTGCCAGCGACCTCCAGCGGGAGGGGAATGAGCAGTTCTTC